This entry lists 21 T cell receptor beta chains sequenced from one sample in a study of radiotherapy plus CTLA-4 blockade in lung cancer. Only in-frame clones appear in the TCRdb table, and some are missing; sequencing was by immunoSEQ multiplex PCR. This sample carries 65,000 to 85,000 clones, 65% to 85% of them seen once, and the ten largest clones take about 17%. The sequencing used peripheral blood, collected from a patient treated with radiotherapy plus ipilimumab. The origin of the receptors is a human donor with non-small cell lung cancer whose response to radiotherapy plus ipilimumab could not be evaluated. Some clones in this sample may be carry-over from other donors' samples.

The V and J genes are TRBV4-1 and TRBJ1-6; 8 bases fit TRBD1. The V gene's germline CDR1 is MGHRA and CDR2 YSYEKL. The CDR3 runs to 16 residues. With V trimmed by 4 bases and J by 6 bases, 8 bases remained unmatched. The CDR3 nucleotides are TGCGCCAGCAGCCCCAAGGACAGGGCCGTTAATTCACCCCTCCACTTT. Its protein is CASSPKDRAVNSPLHF.

J is TRBJ1-2 and V is TRBV6-1, with a tentative D call TRBD1 (6 bases). Per germline, CDR1 MNHNS and CDR2 SASEGT. The CDR3 totals 14 residues. Trimming left V 7 bases short and J 1 base short, with 13 bases between. DNA for the CDR3: TGTGCCAGCACCCCAGGACAGCTTAACTATGGCTACACCTTC. Translating gives CASTPGQLNYGYTF.

The gene calls are TRBV19 and TRBJ2-2, with D perhaps matching TRBD1 (6 bases). Germline-derived CDR1 and CDR2 are LNHDA and SQIVND (reference sequence). This CDR3 comprises 14 residues. The V end lost 5 bases, the J end lost 1 base, and 8 bases lay between the germline ends. The CDR3 DNA reads as TGTGCCAGTAGTCCGACAGGGAACACCGGGGAGCTGTTTTTT. As protein: CASSPTGNTGELFF. The complete variable domain, with remaining parts taken from reference TRBV19 and TRBJ2-2, reads DGGITQSPKYLFRKEGQNVTLSCEQNLNHDAMYWYRQDPGQGLRLIYYSQIVNDFQKGDIAEGYSVSREKKESFPLTVTSAQKNPTAFYLCASSPTGNTGELFFGEGSRLTVL.

Notes on this clone: A junction boundary mismatches the germline segment, possibly from a read error. The rearrangement uses TRBV7-2 and TRBJ1-2; no definite D call. Germline V CDR1 and CDR2: SGHTA, FQGNSA. This CDR3 region has 13 residues. The CDR3 DNA is TGTGCCAGCAGTTTAGGCGAGGGATCCGGCTACACCTTC. Translating gives CASSLGEGSGYTF.

This rearrangement joins TRBV2 to TRBJ1-1, with D perhaps TRBD1 (5 bases). Trimming stripped 9 bases from V and 1 base from J, with 15 bases between. This CDR3 contains 14 residues. CDR1 is SNHLY, CDR2 FYNNEI, per germline. The CDR3 sequence: CASIPLTGNTEAFF. Written as DNA, the CDR3 is TGTGCCAGTATACCTCTAACAGGGAACACTGAAGCTTTCTTT.

The chain combines TRBV2 with TRBJ1-2, with 7 bases aligning to TRBD1. Unmatched junction bases numbered 7, after V lost 8 bases and J lost 1 base. The CDR3 covers 14 residues. The germline CDR1 and CDR2 sequences are SNHLY and FYNNEI. The CDR3 DNA reads TGTGCCAGCTCGACAGGGCCGATTAACTATGGCTACACCTTC. Its translation: CASSTGPINYGYTF.

The table lists this clone with a few counts. CDR3 nucleotides: TGTGCCAGCAGTGTAGGGGGTAGGGAAAAACTGTTTTTT. Protein sequence: CASSVGGREKLFF. The chain uses TRBV2 and TRBJ1-4, with D possibly TRBD1 on 6 matching bases. Trimming pared 4 bases from V and 8 bases from J, leaving 11 bases between. The germline V gene encodes CDR1 SNHLY and CDR2 FYNNEI. The CDR3 totals 13 residues.

The genes are TRBV27 and TRBJ2-6; 8 nucleotides align to TRBD1. CDR3 length: 20 residues. Germline values: CDR1 MNHEY, CDR2 SMNVEV (reference sequence). The trim removed 1 base at V and 0 bases at J, leaving 11 bases unmatched. For the CDR3, the DNA is TGTGCCAGCAGTTTATACGGGACAGGCTTAGATTTCTCTGGGGCCAACGTCCTGACTTTC. It codes for CASSLYGTGLDFSGANVLTF.

This chain uses TRBV30 with TRBJ1-4, with 7 positions matching TRBD1. Germline trimming cut 0 bases from V and 5 bases from J; bases unmatched to any gene: 3. CDR1 is GTSNPN and CDR2 is SVGIG in the germline V gene (reference sequence). The CDR3 is 14 residues long. In nucleotides, the CDR3 is TGTGCCTGGAGTGTACGCAGGGGGAATGAAAAACTGTTTTTT. As protein: CAWSVRRGNEKLFF.

In this sample, this clone turned up once. The J gene is TRBJ1-2, the V gene TRBV11-2; 7 bases map to TRBD1. Germline trimming cut 5 bases from V and 4 bases from J; bases unmatched to any gene: 10. The CDR3 has 15 residues. CDR1 is SGHAT and CDR2 is FQNNGV in the germline V gene. The CDR3 spells CASSPPGQIIYGYTF. The CDR3 DNA sequence: TGTGCCAGCAGCCCACCGGGACAGATCATCTATGGCTACACCTTC.

The chain is built from TRBV6-5 and TRBJ2-1; 7 bases match TRBD2. The germline V gene has CDR1 MNHEY and CDR2 SVGAGI. The CDR3 has 15 amino acids. The J segment lost 3 bases and the V segment lost 0 bases, leaving 2 bases of the junction unmatched. CDR3 DNA: TGTGCCAGCAGTTACTCGGGGGGGGACTACAATGAGCAGTTCTTC. The encoded protein is CASSYSGGDYNEQFF.

This clone came up once. CDR3 in amino acids: CASSESLARGNEQYF. In DNA form, the CDR3 reads TGTGCCAGCAGTGAATCCCTGGCTCGGGGGAATGAGCAGTACTTC. This chain connects TRBV6-1 to TRBJ2-7; perhaps TRBD2 as D (6 bases). CDR3 length: 15 amino acids. Germline assignment: CDR1 MNHNS and CDR2 SASEGT. Trimming took off 2 bases at V and 7 bases at J, with 18 bases between the two ends.

J is TRBJ2-7 and V is TRBV2; tentative D call: TRBD2 (6 bases). The germline V gene has CDR1 SNHLY and CDR2 FYNNEI. This CDR3 is built from 14 residues. Trimming removed 0 bases from V and 6 bases from J, with 12 bases in between. The CDR3 coding sequence is TGTGCCAGCAGTGAAGCGCGGGGCGTCAGCGAGCAGTACTTC. Protein: CASSEARGVSEQYF.

V usage is TRBV4-1 and J usage is TRBJ2-3; TRBD1 aligns across 11 bases. The germline V gene encodes CDR1 MGHRA and CDR2 YSYEKL. With V trimmed by 3 bases and J by 5 bases, 10 bases remained unmatched. The CDR3 length is 17 residues. In DNA form, the CDR3 reads TGCGCCAGCAGCCACCCCCGGACAGGGGGCGGCCTAGATACGCAGTATTTT. Encoded protein: CASSHPRTGGGLDTQYF.

The genes are TRBV7-2 and TRBJ1-1; possible D gene TRBD1, 5 bases. The V gene's germline CDR1 is SGHTA and CDR2 FQGNSA. The CDR3 has 14 residues. The V end was cut by 2 bases, the J end by 5 bases, with 12 bases between. CDR3 DNA: TGTGCCAGCAGCTTAAGGGGAAGTGGGACTGAAGCTTTCTTT. The encoded protein is CASSLRGSGTEAFF.

The genes are TRBV5-5 and TRBJ1-2; D possibly corresponds to TRBD1 (6 bases). Trimming stripped 1 base from V and 0 bases from J, with 10 bases between. Germline V gene data show CDR1 as SGHKS and CDR2 as YYEKEE (reference sequence). The CDR3 covers 15 residues. The CDR3 coding sequence is TGTGCCAGCAGCTTGCGGGACACCACTAACTATGGCTACACCTTC. This encodes CASSLRDTTNYGYTF.

J is TRBJ2-7 and V is TRBV5-1; 7 nucleotides line up with TRBD2. The V gene end was trimmed by 2 bases and the J gene end by 3 bases; junction bases not matched to a gene: 2. The germline CDR1 and CDR2 sequences are SGHRS and YFSETQ. The CDR3 has 13 residues. The CDR3 reads CASSLAGNYEQYF. CDR3 nucleotide sequence: TGCGCCAGCAGCTTAGCGGGGAACTACGAGCAGTACTTC.

CDR3 sequence reads: CASSRGQSSGNTIYF. CDR3 coding DNA: TGTGCCAGCAGCCGGGGACAGAGCTCTGGAAACACCATATATTTT. The genes are TRBV5-4 and TRBJ1-3; 7 bases are shared with TRBD1. This CDR3 comprises 15 residues. V lost 4 bases to trimming and J lost 0 bases; unmatched junction nucleotides: 4. In germline, CDR1 is SGHNT, CDR2 YYREEE (reference sequence).

V and J are TRBV15 and TRBJ1-5; 9 positions match TRBD1. V shed 8 bases and J 4 bases; nucleotides not matched to a gene: 3. Germline V lookup: CDR1 LNHNV, CDR2 YYDKDF (reference sequence). This CDR3 is 13 amino acids long. In DNA, the CDR3 is TGTGCCACCTCGGGACAGGGTAATCAGCCCCAGCATTTT. It encodes CATSGQGNQPQHF.

J is TRBJ2-7 and V is TRBV28, with D uncertain. V was shortened by 5 bases and J by 2 bases, with 13 bases between the two germline ends. The CDR3 covers 14 residues. Germline V gene lookup returns CDR1 MDHEN and CDR2 SYDVKM. CDR3 in amino acids: CASSTPGPPYEQYF. The DNA for the CDR3 is TGTGCCAGCAGTACCCCCGGTCCCCCCTACGAGCAGTACTTC.

This chain links TRBV30 with TRBJ2-3, with D possibly matching TRBD2 (5 bases). The CDR3 has 15 amino acids. Germline V lookup: CDR1 GTSNPN, CDR2 SVGIG (reference sequence). The V end lost 2 bases, the J end lost 5 bases, and 17 bases lay between the germline ends. The CDR3 nucleotides read TGTGCCTGGAGTTTATCGTTCGCCCGGGGAGATACGCAGTATTTT. Translating gives CAWSLSFARGDTQYF.